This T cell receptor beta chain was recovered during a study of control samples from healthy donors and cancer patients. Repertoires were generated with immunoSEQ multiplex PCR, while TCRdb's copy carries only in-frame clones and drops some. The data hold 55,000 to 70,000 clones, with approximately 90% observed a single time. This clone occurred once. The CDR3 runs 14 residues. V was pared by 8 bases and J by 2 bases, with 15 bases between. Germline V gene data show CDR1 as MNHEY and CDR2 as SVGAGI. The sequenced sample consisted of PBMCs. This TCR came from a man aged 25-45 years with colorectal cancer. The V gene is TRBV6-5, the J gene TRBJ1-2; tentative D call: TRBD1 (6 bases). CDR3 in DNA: TGTGCCAGCTTAAAGGGTCAGGGGAACTATGGCTACACCTTC. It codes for CASLKGQGNYGYTF.